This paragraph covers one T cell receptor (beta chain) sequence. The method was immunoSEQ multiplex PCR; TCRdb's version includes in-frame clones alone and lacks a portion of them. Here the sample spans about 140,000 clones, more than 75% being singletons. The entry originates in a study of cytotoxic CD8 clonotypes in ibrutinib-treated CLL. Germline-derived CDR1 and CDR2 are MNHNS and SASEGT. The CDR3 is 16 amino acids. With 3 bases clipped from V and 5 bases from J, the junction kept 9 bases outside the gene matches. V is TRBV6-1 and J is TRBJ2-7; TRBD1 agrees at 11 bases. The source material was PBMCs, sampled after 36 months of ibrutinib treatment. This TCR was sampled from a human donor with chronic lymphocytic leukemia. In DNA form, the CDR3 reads TGTGCCAGCAGTGAGACACGGACAGGGGGCTTCGACGAGCAGTACTTC. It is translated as CASSETRTGGFDEQYF.